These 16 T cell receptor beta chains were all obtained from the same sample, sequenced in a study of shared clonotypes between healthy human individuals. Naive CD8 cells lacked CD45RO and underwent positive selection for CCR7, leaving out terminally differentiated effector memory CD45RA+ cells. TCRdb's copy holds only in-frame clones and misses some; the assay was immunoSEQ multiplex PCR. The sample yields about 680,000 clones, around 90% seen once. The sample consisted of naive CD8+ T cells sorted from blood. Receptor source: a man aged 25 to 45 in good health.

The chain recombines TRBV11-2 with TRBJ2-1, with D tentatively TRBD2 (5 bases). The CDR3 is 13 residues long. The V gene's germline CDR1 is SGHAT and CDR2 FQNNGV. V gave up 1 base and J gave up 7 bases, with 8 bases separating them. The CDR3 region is CASSLVGVNEQFF. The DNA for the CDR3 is TGTGCCAGCAGCTTAGTGGGAGTAAATGAGCAGTTCTTC.

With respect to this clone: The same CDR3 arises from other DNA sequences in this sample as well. In nucleotides, the CDR3 is TGTGCCAGCAGTTTCACAAGTTCCTACGAGCAGTACTTC. Translating gives CASSFTSSYEQYF. The V and J genes are TRBV27 and TRBJ2-7; D not certain. The length of the CDR3 is 13 residues. Germline V gene lookup returns CDR1 MNHEY and CDR2 SMNVEV (reference sequence). Trimming stripped 3 bases from V and 1 base from J, with 7 bases between.

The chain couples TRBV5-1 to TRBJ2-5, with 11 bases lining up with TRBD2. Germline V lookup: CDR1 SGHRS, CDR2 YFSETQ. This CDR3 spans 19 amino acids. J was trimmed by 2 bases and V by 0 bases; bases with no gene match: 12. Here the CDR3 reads CASSLAGKEGLAVQETQYF. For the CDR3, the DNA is TGCGCCAGCAGCTTGGCCGGCAAAGAGGGACTAGCGGTTCAAGAGACCCAGTACTTC.

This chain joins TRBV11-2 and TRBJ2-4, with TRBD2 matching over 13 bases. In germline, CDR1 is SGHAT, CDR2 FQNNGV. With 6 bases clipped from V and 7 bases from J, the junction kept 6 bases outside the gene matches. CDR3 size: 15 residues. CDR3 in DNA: TGTGCCAGCAGACGGACTAGCGGGAGTGGCAACATTCAGTACTTC. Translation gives CASRRTSGSGNIQYF.

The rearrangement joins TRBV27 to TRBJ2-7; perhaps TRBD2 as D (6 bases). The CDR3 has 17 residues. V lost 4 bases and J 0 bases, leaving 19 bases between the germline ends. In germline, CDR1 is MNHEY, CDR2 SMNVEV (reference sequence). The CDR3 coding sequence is TGTGCCAGCAGTTCCCTACCCGCAAGCGGGTACTCCTACGAGCAGTACTTC. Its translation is CASSSLPASGYSYEQYF.

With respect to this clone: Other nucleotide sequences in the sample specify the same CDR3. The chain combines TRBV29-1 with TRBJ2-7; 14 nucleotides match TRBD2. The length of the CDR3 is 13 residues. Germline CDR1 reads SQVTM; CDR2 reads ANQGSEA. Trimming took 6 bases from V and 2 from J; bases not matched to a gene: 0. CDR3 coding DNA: TGCAGCGTGGGACTAGCGGGGGCCTACGAGCAGTACTTC. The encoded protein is CSVGLAGAYEQYF.

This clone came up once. The CDR3, as DNA: TGCAGCGTTGAAGACGAAACAGGGGGCGAGGAGACCCAGTACTTC. Translated, it gives CSVEDETGGEETQYF. This chain connects TRBV29-1 to TRBJ2-5; 9 positions agree with TRBD1. Germline values: CDR1 SQVTM, CDR2 ANQGSEA. There are 15 residues in the CDR3. V lost 0 bases, J lost 5 bases, and 7 bases stayed unmatched.

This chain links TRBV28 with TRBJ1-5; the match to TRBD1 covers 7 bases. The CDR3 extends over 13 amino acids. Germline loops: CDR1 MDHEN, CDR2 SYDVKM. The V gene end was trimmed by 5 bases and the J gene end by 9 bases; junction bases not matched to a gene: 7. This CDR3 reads CASSMRQGPPQHF. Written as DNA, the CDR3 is TGTGCCAGCAGTATGAGACAGGGCCCGCCCCAGCATTTT.

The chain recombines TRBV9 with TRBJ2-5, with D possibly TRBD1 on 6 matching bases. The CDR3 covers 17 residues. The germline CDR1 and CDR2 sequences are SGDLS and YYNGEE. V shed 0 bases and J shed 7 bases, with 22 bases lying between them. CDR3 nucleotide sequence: TGTGCCAGCAGCGTAGCTCTGGACAGTAGGGACCTAGGGACCCAGTACTTC. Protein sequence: CASSVALDSRDLGTQYF.

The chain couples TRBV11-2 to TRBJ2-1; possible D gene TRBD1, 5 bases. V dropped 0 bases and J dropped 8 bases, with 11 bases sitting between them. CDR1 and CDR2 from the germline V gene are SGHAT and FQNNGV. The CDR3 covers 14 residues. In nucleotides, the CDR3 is TGTGCCAGCAGCTTAGACAGGGTTGATGATGAGCAGTTCTTC. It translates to CASSLDRVDDEQFF.

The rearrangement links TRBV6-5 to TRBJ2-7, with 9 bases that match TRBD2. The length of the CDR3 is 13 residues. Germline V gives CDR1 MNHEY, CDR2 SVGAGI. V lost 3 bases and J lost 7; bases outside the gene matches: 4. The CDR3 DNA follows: TGTGCCAGCAGTTATGCGGGAGGGTATGAGCAGTACTTC. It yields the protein CASSYAGGYEQYF.

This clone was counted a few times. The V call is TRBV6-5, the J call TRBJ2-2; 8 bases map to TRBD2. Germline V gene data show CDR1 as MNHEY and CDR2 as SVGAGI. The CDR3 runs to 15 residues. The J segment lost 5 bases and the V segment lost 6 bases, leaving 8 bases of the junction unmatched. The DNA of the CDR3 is TGTGCCAGCAGCTCCAGCGGGAGTAGGACCGGGGAGCTGTTTTTT. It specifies CASSSSGSRTGELFF.

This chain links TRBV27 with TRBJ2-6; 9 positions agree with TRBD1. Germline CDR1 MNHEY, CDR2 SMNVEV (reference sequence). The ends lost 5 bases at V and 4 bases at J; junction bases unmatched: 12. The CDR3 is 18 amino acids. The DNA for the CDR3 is TGTGCCAGCAGTACGCGGACAGGGGTGTCGAACGGGGCCAACGTCCTGACTTTC. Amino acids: CASSTRTGVSNGANVLTF.

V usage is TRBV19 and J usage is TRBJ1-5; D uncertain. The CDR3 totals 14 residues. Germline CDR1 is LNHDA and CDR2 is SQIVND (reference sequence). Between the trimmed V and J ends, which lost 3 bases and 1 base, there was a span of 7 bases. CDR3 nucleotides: TGTGCCAGTAGTATTGGGCCCAGCAATCAGCCCCAGCATTTT. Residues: CASSIGPSNQPQHF.

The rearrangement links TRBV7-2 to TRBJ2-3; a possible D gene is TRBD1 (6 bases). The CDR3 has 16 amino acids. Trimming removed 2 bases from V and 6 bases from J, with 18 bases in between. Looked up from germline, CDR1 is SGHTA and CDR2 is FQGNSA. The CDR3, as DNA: TGTGCCAGCAGCTTAAGGGGACAATCGATTACGGATACGCAGTATTTT. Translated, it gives CASSLRGQSITDTQYF.

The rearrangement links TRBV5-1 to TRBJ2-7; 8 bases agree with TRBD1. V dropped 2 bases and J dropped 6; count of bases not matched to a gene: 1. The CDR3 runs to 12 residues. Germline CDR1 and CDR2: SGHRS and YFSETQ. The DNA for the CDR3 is TGCGCCAGCAGCTTTACAGGGGGCGAGCAGTACTTC. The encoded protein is CASSFTGGEQYF.